Below, 30 T cell receptor beta chains from the same sample are listed, as sequenced in a study of beta chain features in type 1 diabetes. General study points: In all four CD4+ subsets, TCRB CDR3 length was significantly, moderately reduced in type 1 diabetes.

What these receptors recognize is not known. Investigators reverse transcribed all isolated RNA, so they sequenced expressed TCRB transcripts. Using immunoSEQ multiplex PCR, the repertoire was profiled, and TCRdb retains in-frame clones only, with some absent. The repertoire includes some 250,000 clones, around 9.9% of them detected once, and 0.017% sits in the top ten. The sequencing sample was made of naive CD4+ T cells from blood. These receptors originate from a man aged 25-40 years with type 1 diabetes.

The gene calls are TRBV18 and TRBJ1-6; maybe TRBD1 (5 bases). Germline V gene lookup returns CDR1 KGHSH and CDR2 LQKENI. This CDR3 region has 14 residues. With 0 bases removed from V and 7 bases from J, the gap between germline ends came to 7 bases. CDR3 in amino acids: CASSPPGLNSPLHF. CDR3 in DNA: TGTGCCAGCTCACCACCGGGACTGAATTCACCCCTCCACTTT. The full variable domain, completed using reference TRBV18 and TRBJ1-6, is NAGVMQNPRHLVRRRGQEARLRCSPMKGHSHVYWYRQLPEEGLKFMVYLQKENIIDESGMPKERFSAEFPKEGPSILRIQQVVRGDSAAYFCASSPPGLNSPLHFGNGTRLTVT.

This chain joins TRBV29-1 and TRBJ1-2; 7 nucleotides align to TRBD1. J was trimmed by 4 bases and V by 3 bases; bases with no gene match: 8. In germline, CDR1 is SQVTM, CDR2 ANQGSEA. The CDR3 covers 14 residues. The CDR3 here is CSVEIPGQIYGYTF. In DNA form, the CDR3 reads TGCAGCGTTGAGATACCGGGACAGATCTATGGCTACACCTTC.

The sample holds a few counts of this clone. J is TRBJ2-5 and V is TRBV20-1; D unresolved. V was shortened by 3 bases and J by 2 bases, with 4 bases between the two germline ends. The germline V gene encodes CDR1 DFQATT and CDR2 SNEGSKA (reference sequence). There are 11 residues in the CDR3. CDR3 protein: CSARSQETQYF. CDR3 sequence (DNA): TGCAGTGCTAGGTCACAAGAGACCCAGTACTTC.

V and J are TRBV6-5 and TRBJ2-3, with 9 bases lining up with TRBD2. Germline V gene data show CDR1 as MNHEY and CDR2 as SVGAGI. V lost 4 bases to trimming and J lost 1 base; unmatched junction nucleotides: 6. CDR3 length equals 16 residues. CDR3 DNA sequence: TGTGCCAGCAGTTTCTCGGCGGGGGGGCGCACAGATACGCAGTATTTT. Amino acids: CASSFSAGGRTDTQYF.

This clone appeared a few times. V usage is TRBV5-1 and J usage is TRBJ2-7, with D possibly being TRBD2 (5 bases). Trimming took 2 bases from V and 6 from J, leaving 12 bases between them. In germline, CDR1 is SGHRS, CDR2 YFSETQ. The CDR3 has 13 amino acids. The CDR3 reads CASSLGLASEQYF. The DNA of the CDR3 is TGCGCCAGCAGCTTAGGGCTAGCTAGCGAGCAGTACTTC.

The rearrangement links TRBV9 to TRBJ1-1; 9 bases align to TRBD1. Trimming cost V 4 bases and J 0 bases; bases outside gene matches: 4. Germline V lookup: CDR1 SGDLS, CDR2 YYNGEE. The CDR3 has 15 residues. The CDR3 coding sequence is TGTGCCAGCAGCTCACAGGGGGCAATGAACACTGAAGCTTTCTTT. Its protein product is CASSSQGAMNTEAFF. The full variable domain, its missing parts supplied by reference TRBV9 and TRBJ1-1, is DSGVTQTPKHLITATGQRVTLRCSPRSGDLSVYWYQQSLDQGLQFLIQYYNGEERAKGNILERFSAQQFPDLHSELNLSSLELGDSALYFCASSSQGAMNTEAFFGQGTRLTVV.

This clone has only a few counts. J is TRBJ2-3 and V is TRBV6-6; maybe TRBD2 (5 bases). V gave up 0 bases and J gave up 4 bases, with 14 bases separating them. Germline lookup yields CDR1 MNHNY and CDR2 SVGAGI (reference sequence). This CDR3 spans 16 amino acids. This chain's CDR3 is CASSYSTTARADTQYF. CDR3 bases: TGTGCCAGCAGTTACTCGACGACCGCGAGGGCAGATACGCAGTATTTT.

Only a few counts were recorded for this clone. The CDR3 DNA reads as TGTGCCAGCACCTCAACTGTTTCCTACGAGCAGTACTTC. It is translated as CASTSTVSYEQYF. The chain combines TRBV6-5 with TRBJ2-7; D unclear. Germline lookup yields CDR1 MNHEY and CDR2 SVGAGI. The V and J ends lost 7 bases and 1 base respectively, with 11 bases between them. The CDR3 loop spans 13 amino acids.

This clone has just a few counts. The chain links TRBV6-5 to TRBJ1-2; D is uncertain. The germline V gene has CDR1 MNHEY and CDR2 SVGAGI. The V and J ends lost 0 bases and 2 bases respectively, with 10 bases between them. The CDR3 spans 15 residues. For the CDR3, the DNA is TGTGCCAGCAGTTACTCGGGAGGTGACAACTATGGCTACACCTTC. This sequence encodes CASSYSGGDNYGYTF.

The rearrangement joins TRBV28 to TRBJ2-2; no firm D call. The V gene lost 5 bases and the J gene lost 2 bases, with 3 bases spanning the gap. The CDR3 has 12 residues. Germline V lookup: CDR1 MDHEN, CDR2 SYDVKM. This CDR3 is CASSLNTGELFF. The CDR3 DNA is TGTGCCAGCAGTCTTAACACCGGGGAGCTGTTTTTT.

The genes are TRBV5-1 and TRBJ1-2, with D tentatively TRBD1 (5 bases). The CDR3 consists of 14 residues. Germline V gene data show CDR1 as SGHRS and CDR2 as YFSETQ. The V and J ends lost 0 bases and 6 bases respectively, with 12 bases between them. The CDR3 loop reads CASSLGQGTDGYTF. CDR3 nucleotides: TGCGCCAGCAGCTTGGGGCAGGGTACCGATGGCTACACCTTC.

This clone was observed a few times. The chain uses TRBV7-9 and TRBJ1-1, with D possibly being TRBD1 (6 bases). Germline assignment: CDR1 SEHNR and CDR2 FQNEAQ (reference sequence). With 3 bases removed from V and 8 bases from J, the gap between germline ends came to 13 bases. This CDR3 region has 13 residues. The CDR3 loop reads CASSLRPGQEAFF. DNA for the CDR3: TGTGCCAGCAGCTTGCGCCCGGGACAAGAAGCTTTCTTT.

This clone showed up just a few times. The CDR3 DNA is TGTGCCAGCAGCCCAGGACAGAGCACAGATACGCAGTATTTT. It specifies CASSPGQSTDTQYF. This chain joins TRBV7-6 and TRBJ2-3; tentative D call: TRBD1 (6 bases). With 5 bases removed from V and 0 bases from J, the gap between germline ends came to 9 bases. Germline V gene data show CDR1 as SGHVS and CDR2 as FNYEAQ. The CDR3 runs 14 residues.

The chain joins TRBV2 to TRBJ1-1, with TRBD1 identical over 9 bases. The J segment lost 6 bases and the V segment lost 1 base, leaving 6 bases of the junction unmatched. Germline V gene data show CDR1 as SNHLY and CDR2 as FYNNEI. This CDR3 has 15 amino acids. Here the CDR3 DNA reads TGTGCCAGCAGTGAAGTCGGAGGGACAGGGCCTGAAGCTTTCTTT. Its translation is CASSEVGGTGPEAFF.

This clone was observed once. The V call is TRBV7-2, the J call TRBJ1-2; D is ambiguous. The V end lost 5 bases, the J end lost 2 bases, and 18 bases lay between the germline ends. This CDR3 is 16 amino acids long. Looked up from germline, CDR1 is SGHTA and CDR2 is FQGNSA. CDR3 residues: CASSRARAAVNYGYTF. The CDR3 DNA reads as TGTGCCAGCAGCCGAGCAAGAGCCGCCGTAAACTATGGCTACACCTTC. The whole variable domain, filled in from reference TRBV7-2 and TRBJ1-2, reads GAGVSQSPSNKVTEKGKDVELRCDPISGHTALYWYRQSLGQGLEFLIYFQGNSAPDKSGLPSDRFSAERTGGSVSTLTIQRTQQEDSAVYLCASSRARAAVNYGYTFGSGTRLTVV.

This sequence joins TRBV2 and TRBJ2-2, with D perhaps matching TRBD1 (6 bases). The CDR3 has 15 amino acids. Trimming removed 0 bases at V and 7 bases at J, with 12 bases between. Germline assignment: CDR1 SNHLY and CDR2 FYNNEI. The CDR3 loop is CASSEAGQGHGELFF. The CDR3 bases are TGTGCCAGCAGTGAAGCCGGGCAGGGGCACGGGGAGCTGTTTTTT.

This clone was recorded a few times. The rearrangement joins TRBV9 to TRBJ2-7, with 7 nucleotides matching TRBD2. Trimming removed 4 bases from V and 9 bases from J; junction bases left unmatched: 7. The CDR3 is 12 residues long. Germline loops: CDR1 SGDLS, CDR2 YYNGEE. For the CDR3, the DNA is TGTGCCAGCAGCCCATGGGGGGGACCGCAGTACTTC. Residues: CASSPWGGPQYF.

This clone was detected only a few times. The chain couples TRBV30 to TRBJ1-2, with a tentative D call TRBD1 (5 bases). The CDR3 extends over 13 amino acids. Trimming stripped 0 bases from V and 4 bases from J, with 9 bases between. In germline, CDR1 is GTSNPN, CDR2 SVGIG (reference sequence). CDR3 in amino acids: CAWSVVGGYGYTF. In DNA, the CDR3 is TGTGCCTGGAGTGTAGTGGGGGGCTATGGCTACACCTTC.

The V gene is TRBV18, the J gene TRBJ2-1; D unresolved. The germline V gene encodes CDR1 KGHSH and CDR2 LQKENI. The CDR3 extends over 17 amino acids. Trimming took off 3 bases at V and 6 bases at J, with 21 bases between the two ends. The CDR3 region has the DNA TGTGCCAGCTCACCCCGTGGTATCTCTAGTAACGTCAATGAGCAGTTCTTC. Protein product: CASSPRGISSNVNEQFF. Full variable domain (remainder filled in from reference TRBV18 and TRBJ2-1): NAGVMQNPRHLVRRRGQEARLRCSPMKGHSHVYWYRQLPEEGLKFMVYLQKENIIDESGMPKERFSAEFPKEGPSILRIQQVVRGDSAAYFCASSPRGISSNVNEQFFGPGTRLTVL.

CDR3 sequence: CSVEEVTAGELFF. In DNA, the CDR3 is TGCAGCGTTGAAGAGGTTACGGCCGGGGAGCTGTTTTTT. This chain joins TRBV29-1 and TRBJ2-2; D is unclear. V lost 0 bases to trimming and J lost 6 bases, with 8 bases between them. The CDR3 is 13 residues long. CDR1 is SQVTM and CDR2 is ANQGSEA in the germline V gene.

This clone was seen a handful of times. The V gene is TRBV5-5, the J gene TRBJ1-2; no definite D call. Trimming took off 0 bases at V and 2 bases at J, with 8 bases between the two ends. CDR1 is SGHKS and CDR2 is YYEKEE in the germline V gene (reference sequence). This CDR3 region has 14 residues. CDR3 region: CASSLGYTNYGYTF. The CDR3 nucleotides read TGTGCCAGCAGCTTGGGATACACCAACTATGGCTACACCTTC.

V and J are TRBV2 and TRBJ1-2, with 7 bases that match TRBD1. CDR1 and CDR2 from the germline V gene are SNHLY and FYNNEI. J was trimmed by 8 bases and V by 11 bases; bases with no gene match: 5. CDR3 size: 10 residues. The CDR3 here is CARRTGGYTF. DNA for the CDR3: TGTGCCCGCCGGACAGGAGGCTACACCTTC.

The chain recombines TRBV5-4 with TRBJ2-7; 9 nucleotides match TRBD1. Trimming at V came to 2 bases and at J to 6 bases, leaving 9 bases not matched to a gene. Germline V gives CDR1 SGHNT, CDR2 YYREEE (reference sequence). The CDR3 is made up of 15 amino acids. CDR3 in DNA: TGTGCCAGCAGCTTAAAAGTGGGACAGGGTGCCGAGCAGTACTTC. Translated: CASSLKVGQGAEQYF.

This chain uses TRBV19 with TRBJ2-7; 7 bases fit TRBD2. Per germline, CDR1 LNHDA and CDR2 SQIVND (reference sequence). Unmatched junction bases numbered 0, after V lost 4 bases and J lost 3 bases. This CDR3 spans 12 amino acids. The CDR3 DNA reads as TGTGCCAGTAGTACGGGGGGCTACGAGCAGTACTTC. Protein product: CASSTGGYEQYF.

This clone was found a few times. V is TRBV30 and J is TRBJ2-3; 8 bases match TRBD1. V trimming: 0 bases; J trimming: 6 bases; junction bases outside the gene matches: 11. Germline V gene sequence: CDR1 GTSNPN, CDR2 SVGIG (reference sequence). The CDR3 has 16 residues. In DNA, the CDR3 is TGTGCCTGGAGTGTATTGCGACAGGGGATTGGGGATACGCAGTATTTT. Its translation: CAWSVLRQGIGDTQYF.

In this sample, this clone turned up a few times. The chain joins TRBV6-6 to TRBJ1-5; the D is unclear. The CDR3 is 13 amino acids. V was shortened by 7 bases and J by 6 bases, with 13 bases between the two germline ends. The germline gives CDR1 MNHNY, CDR2 SVGAGI (reference sequence). DNA for the CDR3: TGTGCCAGCACCTACTACTCGCTTCAGCCCCAGCATTTT. This translates into CASTYYSLQPQHF.

The chain has TRBV5-6 and TRBJ1-6; D unclear. The CDR3 spans 16 residues. Trimming took off 4 bases at V and 7 bases at J, with 18 bases between the two ends. The germline CDR1 and CDR2 sequences are SGHDT and YYEEEE. The CDR3 sequence is CASSPTAPGGNSPLHF. The DNA for the CDR3 is TGTGCCAGCAGCCCGACCGCCCCGGGTGGCAATTCACCCCTCCACTTT.

This clone was observed a handful of times. The chain couples TRBV7-2 to TRBJ1-2; TRBD1 matches at 10 bases. The CDR3 covers 17 residues. Germline assignment: CDR1 SGHTA and CDR2 FQGNSA. V dropped 5 bases and J dropped 6; count of bases not matched to a gene: 15. The CDR3 region is CASSLSTDRGRQDGYTF. The CDR3 DNA follows: TGTGCCAGCAGCCTTTCAACTGACAGGGGGCGCCAGGATGGCTACACCTTC.

Only one count was recorded for this clone. This chain joins TRBV7-8 and TRBJ1-5, with D possibly TRBD1 on 5 matching bases. The CDR3 runs to 15 residues. Trimming cost V 5 bases and J 4 bases, with 15 bases left between them. CDR1 SGHVS and CDR2 FQNEAQ come from the germline V gene. CDR3 sequence reads: CASSLIVGGNQPQHF. In DNA, the CDR3 is TGTGCCAGCAGCCTGATCGTGGGGGGGAATCAGCCCCAGCATTTT.

This clone was counted only a few times. V and J are TRBV9 and TRBJ2-3, with D possibly matching TRBD1 (6 bases). The germline V and J ends were trimmed by 3 bases and 2 bases, with 10 bases remaining between them. This CDR3 comprises 14 residues. CDR1 and CDR2 from the germline V gene are SGDLS and YYNGEE. This CDR3 is CASSAQGFTDTQYF. The CDR3 DNA sequence: TGTGCCAGCAGCGCACAGGGTTTCACAGATACGCAGTATTTT.